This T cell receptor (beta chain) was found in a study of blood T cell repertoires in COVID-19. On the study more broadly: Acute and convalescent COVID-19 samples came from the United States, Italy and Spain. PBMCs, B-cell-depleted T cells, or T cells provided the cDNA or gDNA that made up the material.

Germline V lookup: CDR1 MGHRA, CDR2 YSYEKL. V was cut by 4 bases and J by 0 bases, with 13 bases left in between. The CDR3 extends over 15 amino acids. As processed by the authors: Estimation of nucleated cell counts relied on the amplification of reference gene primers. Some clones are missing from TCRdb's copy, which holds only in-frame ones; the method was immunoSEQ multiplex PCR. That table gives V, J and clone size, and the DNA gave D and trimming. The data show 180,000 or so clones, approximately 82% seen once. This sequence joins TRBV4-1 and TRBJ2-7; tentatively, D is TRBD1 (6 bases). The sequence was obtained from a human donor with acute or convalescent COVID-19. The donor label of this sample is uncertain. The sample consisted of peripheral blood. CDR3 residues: CASSRPGAYSYEQYF. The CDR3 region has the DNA TGCGCCAGCAGCCGCCCAGGGGCGTACTCCTACGAGCAGTACTTC.